A selection of T cell receptor beta chains follows, all from one sample in a study of Ad26.COV2.S vaccination and SARS-CoV-2 variants. Using immunoSEQ multiplex PCR, the repertoire was profiled, and TCRdb retains in-frame clones only, with some absent. The profile shows over 100,000 clones, around 80% of them singletons. Sample: peripheral blood, taken after recovery from COVID-19. The receptors come from a human donor who had recovered from COVID-19. Each CDR3 is given with its conserved first and last residue. D genes are given only for firm matches. Only part of the rows carry a size: once, few, many, or a class if the clone is expanded.

TRBV11-2	TRBD2	TRBJ2-1	-	TGTGCCAGCAGCTTCCGGGGGGGGTTGGGATACAATGAGCAGTTCTTC	CASSFRGGLGYNEQFF
TRBV4-2	-	TRBJ2-2	-	TGTGCCAGCAGCGACGGGCTACAGGTTGTCACCGGGGAGCTGTTTTTT	CASSDGLQVVTGELFF
TRBV30	-	TRBJ2-4	-	TGTGCCTGGAGCTATAGGGGGGGAAGAAACATTCAGTACTTC	CAWSYRGGRNIQYF
TRBV10-1	-	TRBJ1-1	few	TGCGCCAGCAGTGAGTCCGCAGGGGCGGGGAACACTGAAGCTTTCTTT	CASSESAGAGNTEAFF
TRBV4-3	TRBD2	TRBJ2-1	-	TGCGCCAGCAGCCAAGCGGGGGGGGTTGTAAATGAGCAGTTCTTC	CASSQAGGVVNEQFF
TRBV13	TRBD2	TRBJ2-4	-	TGTGCCAGCAGCCCGGGGGGGGGCGGGAACATTCAGTACTTC	CASSPGGGGNIQYF
TRBV6-1	-	TRBJ1-1	once	TGTGCCAGCAGTGGTCCGAAGCCGCCGACTATGAACACTGAAGCTTTCTTT	CASSGPKPPTMNTEAFF
TRBV10-1	-	TRBJ2-3	-	TGCGCCAGCAGTGAGTCTATGAGGGGGGATACGCAGTATTTT	CASSESMRGDTQYF
TRBV2	-	TRBJ1-5	few	TGTGCCAGTGGGGCACAGCCCCAGCATTTT	CASGAQPQHF
TRBV18	TRBD1	TRBJ2-3	-	TGTGCCAGCTCACCAGCTCTGCGAGGGACAGTCACAGATACGCAGTATTTT	CASSPALRGTVTDTQYF
TRBV28	-	TRBJ2-6	-	TGTGCCAGCAGTACGGGTGCTGGGGCCAACGTCCTGACTTTC	CASSTGAGANVLTF
TRBV28	TRBD1	TRBJ1-2	-	TGTGCCAGCAGCGCTAACAGGGGGCGTAACTATGGCTACACCTTC	CASSANRGRNYGYTF
TRBV30	TRBD2	TRBJ2-1	few	TGTGCCTGGAGTCGGCTAGCGGGGCAAGGTGAGCAGTTCTTC	CAWSRLAGQGEQFF
TRBV10-3	-	TRBJ1-2	-	TGTGCCATCAGGCCTCCCGGGGGAGATGTTGGCTACACCTTC	CAIRPPGGDVGYTF
TRBV7-3	-	TRBJ1-6	-	TGTGCCAGCAGCCTATACGGGACACTTACTAATTATAATTCACCCCTCCACTTT	CASSLYGTLTNYNSPLHF
TRBV1	-	TRBJ1-5	-	TGCACCAGCAGCCAAGGGGAACATTCACCTAGCAATCAGCCCCAGCATTTT	CTSSQGEHSPSNQPQHF
TRBV7-2	-	TRBJ2-2	-	TGTGCCAGCAGCTTTGGGTCCAACACCGGGGAGCTGTTTTTT	CASSFGSNTGELFF
TRBV19	-	TRBJ1-5	-	TGTGCCAGTAATCTTTTAACCGGGGGCAATCAGCCCCAGCATTTT	CASNLLTGGNQPQHF
TRBV19	TRBD1	TRBJ1-5	few	TGTGCCACTACTCCAGGGGGAGGAAATCAGCCCCAGCATTTT	CATTPGGGNQPQHF
TRBV6-6	TRBD1	TRBJ1-6	once	TGTGCCAGCAGCGGGACAGGGGGCGATTTGTTTAGGTCCTATAATTCACCCCTCCACTTT	CASSGTGGDLFRSYNSPLHF
TRBV6-5	-	TRBJ1-2	-	TGTGCCAGCAACCCGGACTCCTTCAATGGCTACACCTTC	CASNPDSFNGYTF
TRBV18	TRBD1	TRBJ2-2	-	TGTGCCAGCTCACACCTGGGACAGGGTCGGCCCGGGGAGCTGTTTTTT	CASSHLGQGRPGELFF
TRBV19	TRBD1	TRBJ2-2	-	TGTGCCAGTAGTAGACCGACAGGGTGGGACGGGGAGCTGTTTTTT	CASSRPTGWDGELFF
TRBV5-1	-	TRBJ2-1	-	TGCGCCAGCAGCTTGGCCGAAGGGAGTTTGTTCTTC	CASSLAEGSLFF
TRBV9	-	TRBJ1-6	few	TGTGCCAGCAGCGTGGAACAGCTTCCCAACTATAATTCACCCCTCCACTTT	CASSVEQLPNYNSPLHF
TRBV7-3	-	TRBJ2-5	-	TGTGCCAGCAGCCCGGTGCCTTCAACTCAAGAGACCCAGTACTTC	CASSPVPSTQETQYF
TRBV9	-	TRBJ2-5	-	TGTGCCAGCAGCGTAGCGGAGACCCAGTACTTC	CASSVAETQYF
TRBV6-2/TRBV6-3	-	TRBJ1-2	-	TGTGCCAGCAGCCTTGGGGGTGGCTACACCTTC	CASSLGGGYTF
TRBV7-9	-	TRBJ2-7	-	TGTGCCAGCAGCTTCGGGGAAGCGGCCTACGAGCAGTACTTC	CASSFGEAAYEQYF
TRBV5-1	TRBD1	TRBJ1-6	-	TGCGCCAGCAGCTTGGGTTCAGGGGGGAATTCACCCCTCCACTTT	CASSLGSGGNSPLHF
TRBV5-1	TRBD2	TRBJ2-7	-	TGCGCCAGCAGGCCCGCGGGACTAGACTCCTACGAGCAGTACTTC	CASRPAGLDSYEQYF
TRBV15	TRBD1	TRBJ2-7	once	TGTGCCACCAGCAGTTACGGACAGGGCGGACCCGAGCAGTACTTC	CATSSYGQGGPEQYF